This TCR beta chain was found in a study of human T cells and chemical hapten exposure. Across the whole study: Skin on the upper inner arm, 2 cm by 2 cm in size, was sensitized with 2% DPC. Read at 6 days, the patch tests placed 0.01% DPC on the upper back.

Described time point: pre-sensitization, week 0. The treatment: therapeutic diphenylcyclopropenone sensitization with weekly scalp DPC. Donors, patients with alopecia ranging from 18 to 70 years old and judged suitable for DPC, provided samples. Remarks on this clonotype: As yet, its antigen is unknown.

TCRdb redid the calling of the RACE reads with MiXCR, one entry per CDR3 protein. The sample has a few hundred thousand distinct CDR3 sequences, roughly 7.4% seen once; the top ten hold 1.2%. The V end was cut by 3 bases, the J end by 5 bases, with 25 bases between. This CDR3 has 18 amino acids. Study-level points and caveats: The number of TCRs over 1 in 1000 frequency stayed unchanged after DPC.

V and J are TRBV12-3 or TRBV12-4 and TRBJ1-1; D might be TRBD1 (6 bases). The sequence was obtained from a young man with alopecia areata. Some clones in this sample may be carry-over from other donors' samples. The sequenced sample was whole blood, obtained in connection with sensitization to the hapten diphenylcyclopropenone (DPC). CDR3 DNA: TGTGCCAGCAGTTTGAGAACCTCTCACAGGGTTGCAGAAACTGAAGCTTTCTTT. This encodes CASSLRTSHRVAETEAFF.